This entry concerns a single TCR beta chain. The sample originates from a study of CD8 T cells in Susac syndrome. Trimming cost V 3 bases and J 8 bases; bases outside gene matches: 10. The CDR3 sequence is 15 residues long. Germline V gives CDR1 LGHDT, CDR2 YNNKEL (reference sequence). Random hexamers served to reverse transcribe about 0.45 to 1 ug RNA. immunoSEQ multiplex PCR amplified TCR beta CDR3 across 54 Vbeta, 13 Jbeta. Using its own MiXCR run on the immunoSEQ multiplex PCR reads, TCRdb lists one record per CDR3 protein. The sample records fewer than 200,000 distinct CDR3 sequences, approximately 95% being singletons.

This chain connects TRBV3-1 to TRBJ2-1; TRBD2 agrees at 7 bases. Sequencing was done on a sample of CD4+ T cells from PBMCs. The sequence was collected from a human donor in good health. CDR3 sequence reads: CASSQLIGGGYEQFF. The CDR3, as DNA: TGTGCCAGCAGCCAGCTGATAGGCGGGGGATATGAGCAGTTCTTC.